This T cell receptor (beta chain) was found in a study of shared clonotypes between healthy human individuals. Study-level information: Used for every donor were three CD4 naive, three CD4 memory, two CD8 naive and one CD8 memory plate.

Naive-designated CD8 cells lacked CD45RO, were positively enriched for CCR7, and omitted terminally differentiated effector memory CD45RA+ cells. The input for sorted-subset replicate PCRs was about 0.2 ug DNA, approximately 30,000 T cell genomes. Libraries were prepared by immunoSEQ multiplex PCR; TCRdb keeps only in-frame clonotypes and omits some of them. The table lists around 2,000,000 clones, roughly 94% of them singletons. Study-wide points: Non-shared clonotypes were found to have lower generation probabilities than the clonotypes that were shared by all four of the sorted-subset donors.

V lost 0 bases to trimming and J lost 7 bases, with 9 bases between them. The CDR3 is 13 residues long. The germline V gene encodes CDR1 SGHVS and CDR2 FQNEAQ. Concerning this clone itself: No antigen is known for it.

This chain connects TRBV7-8 to TRBJ1-2, with D tentatively TRBD1 (5 bases). The sequenced sample consisted of naive CD8+ T cells sorted from blood. The TCR comes from a man in his late teens or twenties in good health. The CDR3, as DNA: TGTGCCAGCAGCTTAGCGCTCAGGGCTGGCTACACCTTC. Protein: CASSLALRAGYTF.